The entry that follows covers one T cell receptor beta chain sequence. The CDR3 is made up of 14 amino acids. The germline V gene encodes CDR1 SNHLY and CDR2 FYNNEI. V was pared by 8 bases and J by 0 bases, with 4 bases of the junction left unmatched. These data originate in a study of cytomegalovirus exposure and HLA in healthy donors. Libraries were prepared by immunoSEQ multiplex PCR; TCRdb keeps only in-frame clonotypes and omits some of them. The sample lists 140,000 or so clones; 89% were seen once. Sequencing was done on a sample of PBMCs. The chain carries TRBV2 and TRBJ2-7, with 10 bases identical to TRBD2. The TCR was taken from a woman between 18 and 29 years old in good health and CMV-seropositive. The CDR3 reads CASLSSGGSYEQYF. CDR3 sequence (DNA): TGTGCCAGCCTCTCTAGCGGGGGCTCCTACGAGCAGTACTTC. Filled out from reference TRBV2 and TRBJ2-7, the complete variable domain reads EPEVTQTPSHQVTQMGQEVILRCVPISNHLYFYWYRQILGQKVEFLVSFYNNEISEKSEIFDDQFSVERPDGSNFTLKIRSTKLEDSAMYFCASLSSGGSYEQYFGPGTRLTVT.